This TCR beta chain stems from a study of blood T cell repertoires in COVID-19 (TCRdb year 2020). Background on the whole study: Collaborator samples came from the United States, Italy and Spain and covered acute and convalescent phases of COVID-19. The material from the prospective study consisted of cDNA or gDNA derived from T cells, B-cell-depleted T cells, or PBMCs. Subjects who had been exposed to COVID-19, were actively infected with it, or had recovered from it provided the deeply sampled blood TCRbeta repertoires that made up the dataset. The repertoires were released in a freely available public database meant as a resource for research on the immune response to SARS-CoV-2. The samples were drawn from the first 160 participants of the ongoing ImmuneRACE study and from 1,200 or so subjects provided by 6 global collaborators. The sample metadata nearly always contained a de-identified subject ID, COVID-19 status, age in years and sex. HLA class I and class II types, where available, came from metadata supplied by the sample provider rather than from assay-based typing. Study-level results and caveats: Clinical and demographic metadata were provided uncurated, with the amount varying by source and participant.

V lost 5 bases and J lost 2 bases; the stretch between them is 9 bases long. The CDR3 numbers 13 residues from cysteine through phenylalanine. The sequence is cut down to CDR3 DNA, 39 bases in frame from base 1. In the germline V gene, CDR1 corresponds to MDHEN and CDR2 to SYDVKM. In the case of this clone: Its antigen is unknown. Base qualities are not provided; no much larger clone lies one nucleotide away.

TCRbeta CDR3 regions were amplified from genomic DNA by means of the immunoSEQ Assay, a bias-controlled multiplex PCR. The original methods were these. Within the assay, amplification of reference gene primers was used to estimate how many nucleated cells each sample contained. To quantify the absolute abundance of each unique TCRbeta CDR3 rearrangement, sequence reads were collapsed and filtered. For each sample, productive Simpson clonality was calculated by taking the square root of Simpson's diversity index across productive rearrangements. The table comes from immuneACCESS by way of TCRdb, which keeps in-frame sequences with V and J called. Part of the clones is missing from these tables; in studies checked, under half for an unresolved V gene and the rest for unknown reasons. The V and J calls and clone size are taken from that table; D and trimming were inferred from the DNA. The sample table records some 200,000 clones; roughly 88% of these occur just once. The top ten constitute around 1.5% of the sample.

Samples from volunteer blood donors who had recovered from COVID-19 were contributed by a second Seattle source. Whole blood was collected in K2EDTA tubes by collaborating institutions according to the institutions' own protocols. For TCRbeta analysis, collaborators shipped samples as frozen whole blood, isolated PBMCs, or DNA extracted from either of those sample types. The clonotype originates from a middle-aged woman who had recovered from COVID-19. The rearrangement joined TRBV28 to TRBJ1-2, with an unclear D gene assignment. The specimen sequenced was peripheral blood. The nucleotide sequence is TGTGCCAGCAGTCCCTCCGGGAACTATGGCTACACCTTC. Its translation reads: CASSPSGNYGYTF.